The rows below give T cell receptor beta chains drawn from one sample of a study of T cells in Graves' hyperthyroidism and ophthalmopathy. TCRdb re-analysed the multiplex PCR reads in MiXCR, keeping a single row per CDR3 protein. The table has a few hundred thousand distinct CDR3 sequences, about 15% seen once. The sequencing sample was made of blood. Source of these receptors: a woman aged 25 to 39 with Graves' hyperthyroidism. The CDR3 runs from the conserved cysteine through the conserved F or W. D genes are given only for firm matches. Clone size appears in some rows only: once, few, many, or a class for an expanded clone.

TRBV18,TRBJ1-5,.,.,TGTGCCAGCTCACCGGATCCTACAGGGAACCAGCCCCAGCATTTT,CASSPDPTGNQPQHF
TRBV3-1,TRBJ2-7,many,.,TGTGCCAGCAGCCTATCTTCCGAGGGCTACGAGCAGTACTTC,CASSLSSEGYEQYF
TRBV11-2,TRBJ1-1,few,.,TGTGCCAGCAGCTTACAGGGGATCGGCACTGAAGCTTTCTTT,CASSLQGIGTEAFF
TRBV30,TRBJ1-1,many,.,TGTGCCTGGAGTCCCAGAGGGGACACTGAAGCTTTCTTT,CAWSPRGDTEAFF
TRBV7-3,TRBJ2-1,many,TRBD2,TGTGCCAGCAGCTTAAGACTAGCGGGAGTCGGTGAGCAGTTCTTC,CASSLRLAGVGEQFF
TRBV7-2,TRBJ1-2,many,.,TGTGCCAGCAGCTCTTGGGCCAGGGAAGTCGAGGACTATGGCTACACCTTC,CASSSWAREVEDYGYTF
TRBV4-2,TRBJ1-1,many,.,TGTGCCAGCAGCCATACCGCGGCAGTCGACACTGAAGCTTTCTTT,CASSHTAAVDTEAFF
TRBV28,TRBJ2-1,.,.,TGTGCCAGCAGTTACTCGAGGGGAGTTCATGAGCAGTTCTTC,CASSYSRGVHEQFF
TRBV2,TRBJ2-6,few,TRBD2,TGTGCCGGTCATATAGCGGGAGTTCTAGATGGGGCCAACGTCCTGACTTTC,CAGHIAGVLDGANVLTF
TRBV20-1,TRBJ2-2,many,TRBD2,TGCAGTGCCCCGGGACTACTTTCGAACACCGGGGAGCTGTTTTTT,CSAPGLLSNTGELFF
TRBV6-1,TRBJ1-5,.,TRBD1,TGTGCCAGCAGCTCGGACAGGGGCGGCCAGCCCCAGCATTTT,CASSSDRGGQPQHF
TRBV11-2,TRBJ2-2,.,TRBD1,TGTGCCAGCATCATCGGCCAGGACAGGGGTTACACCGGGGAGCTGTTTTTT,CASIIGQDRGYTGELFF
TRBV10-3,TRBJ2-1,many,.,TGTGCCATCAGTGAAATTGGTACAGGGGGAGGGAATGAGCAGTTCTTC,CAISEIGTGGGNEQFF
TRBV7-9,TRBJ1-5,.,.,TGTGCCAGCAGCAGAGAAGGGACCGCTTATAGCAATCAGCCCCAGCATTTT,CASSREGTAYSNQPQHF
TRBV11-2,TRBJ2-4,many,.,TGTGCCAGCAGCTTAAGCCGGATGGGCGACATTCAGTACTTC,CASSLSRMGDIQYF
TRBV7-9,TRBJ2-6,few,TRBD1,TGTGCCAGCAGCTTAGTCGGCAGGGGGATCTCTGGGGCCAACGTCCTGACTTTC,CASSLVGRGISGANVLTF
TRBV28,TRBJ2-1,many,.,TGTGCCAGCAGTTTAGGAGAGGGGGGCTCCTACAATGAGCAGTTCTTC,CASSLGEGGSYNEQFF
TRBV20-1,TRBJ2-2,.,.,TGCAGTGCAACGGACGGCACCGGGGAGCTGTTTTTT,CSATDGTGELFF
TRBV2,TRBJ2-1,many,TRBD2,TGTGCCAGCAGTGAAGTCTACGGGGGAGGGAGCTCCTACAATGAGCAGTTCTTC,CASSEVYGGGSSYNEQFF
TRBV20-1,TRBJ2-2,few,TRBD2,TGCAGTGCTTGGCTGGGAGCGGGAGGATCCGGGGAGCTGTTTTTT,CSAWLGAGGSGELFF
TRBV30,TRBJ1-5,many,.,TGTGCCTGGAGTCCCTCAAACAATCAGCCCCAGCATTTT,CAWSPSNNQPQHF
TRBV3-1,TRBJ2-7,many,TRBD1,TGTGCCAGCAGCCTCCGGAGAGGACAGGGGGCGAGCGAGCAGTACTTC,CASSLRRGQGASEQYF
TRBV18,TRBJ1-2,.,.,TGTGCCAGCTCACCACAGGAAGGGTCCAACTATGGCTACACCTTC,CASSPQEGSNYGYTF
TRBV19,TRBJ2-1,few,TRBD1,TGTGCCAGTAAACGGGACAGGTCAAGACCGTTGGATGAGCAGTTCTTC,CASKRDRSRPLDEQFF
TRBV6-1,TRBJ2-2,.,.,TGTGCCAGCCGAGGGGCCGGAAACACCGGGGAGCTGTTTTTT,CASRGAGNTGELFF
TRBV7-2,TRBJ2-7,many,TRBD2,TGTGCCAGCCGGGGGACCGGCGGGAGTATTTACGAGCAGTACTTC,CASRGTGGSIYEQYF
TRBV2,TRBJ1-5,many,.,TGTGCCAGCAACGAGTTCTCTGGTTGGTCCCAGCATTTT,CASNEFSGWSQHF
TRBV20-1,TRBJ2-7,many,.,TGCAGTGCGGCCAGGGGAGCCGAGCAGTACTTC,CSAARGAEQYF
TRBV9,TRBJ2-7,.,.,TGTGCCAGCAGCCAGCAGCCCCGGCCTGACTACGAGCAGTACTTC,CASSQQPRPDYEQYF
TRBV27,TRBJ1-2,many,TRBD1,TGTGCCAGCAGTTTATCTCCCGGGACAGGGGCCAACTATGGCTACACCTTC,CASSLSPGTGANYGYTF